Shown below are 23 T cell receptor beta chains from a single sample sequenced in a study of post-analysis software for immune sequencing data. These receptors' targets are unknown. TCR beta cDNA libraries included unique molecular identifiers. Via MiXCR, TCRdb re-called the PCR reads, giving one row per CDR3 protein. The sample has roughly 650,000 distinct CDR3 sequences, over 45% seen once. Notes on the study in general: Included in a set of roughly five TRBV segments more frequent in patients than controls were TRBV5-6, TRBV5-1 and TRBV20-1.

Sequencing was done on a sample of blood. Receptors originate from a girl aged 2 to 9 with multiple sclerosis.

The chain links TRBV7-9 to TRBJ2-4, with TRBD2 matching 9 bases. The germline V gene has CDR1 SEHNR and CDR2 FQNEAQ (reference sequence). CDR3 size: 16 residues. The trim removed 5 bases at V and 5 bases at J, leaving 10 bases unmatched. CDR3 DNA sequence: TGTGCCAGCAGCCAAGGCGGGAGGGCCCTCGAAAACATTCAGTACTTC. It encodes CASSQGGRALENIQYF.

The rearrangement links TRBV20-1 to TRBJ2-5; tentative D call: TRBD1 (6 bases). With 0 bases removed from V and 4 bases from J, the gap between germline ends came to 15 bases. Germline values: CDR1 DFQATT, CDR2 SNEGSKA (reference sequence). There are 15 residues in the CDR3. This CDR3 is CSARDRQARAETQYF. In nucleotides, the CDR3 is TGCAGTGCTAGAGACAGACAGGCGCGGGCAGAGACCCAGTACTTC.

The gene calls are TRBV6-5 and TRBJ2-6, with D hard to call. V lost 2 bases, J lost 6 bases, and 17 bases lay in between. CDR1 MNHEY and CDR2 SVGAGI come from the germline V gene. The CDR3 contains 17 residues. The CDR3 spells CASSYRAGQMLANVLTF. The CDR3 coding sequence is TGTGCCAGCAGTTACCGCGCTGGGCAGATGCTGGCCAACGTCCTGACTTTC.

The rearrangement links TRBV12-3 or TRBV12-4 to TRBJ1-2, with D possibly matching TRBD1 (6 bases). This CDR3 region has 14 residues. V lost 0 bases to trimming and J lost 7 bases, with 12 bases between them. CDR3 DNA sequence: TGTGCCAGCAGTTTAGCTCCCAGGGGAGGTGGCTACACCTTC. It specifies CASSLAPRGGGYTF.

CDR3 coding DNA: TGCAGTGCTACGGACGGGCACTATAGCAATCAGCCCCAGCATTTT. Amino acids: CSATDGHYSNQPQHF. The rearrangement joins TRBV20-1 to TRBJ1-5; no clear D. Germline values: CDR1 DFQATT, CDR2 SNEGSKA (reference sequence). The CDR3 is 15 residues long. V was trimmed by 4 bases and J by 0 bases, leaving 13 bases between them.

This rearrangement joins TRBV11-2 to TRBJ2-5; D call uncertain. Trimming shortened V by 1 base and J by 5 bases, and 14 bases separated the two germline ends. Germline loops: CDR1 SGHAT, CDR2 FQNNGV. The CDR3 totals 15 residues. This CDR3 is CASSLGRFGGETQYF. CDR3 DNA sequence: TGTGCCAGCAGCTTAGGGCGGTTTGGTGGGGAGACCCAGTACTTC.

This clonotype has only a few counts. The genes are TRBV7-3 and TRBJ2-1, with 9 bases that match TRBD2. The V segment lost 2 bases and the J segment 4 bases; nucleotides outside the gene matches: 6. The CDR3 length is 16 residues. Per the germline V gene, CDR1 is SGHTA and CDR2 is FQGTGA. In nucleotides, the CDR3 is TGTGCCAGCAGCTTATTGGCTAGCGGGACGTACAATGAGCAGTTCTTC. Its protein is CASSLLASGTYNEQFF.

A few counts support this clonotype. The chain combines TRBV12-3 or TRBV12-4 with TRBJ2-7; perhaps TRBD1 as D (5 bases). The CDR3 spans 14 residues. V was trimmed by 7 bases and J by 4 bases, leaving 17 bases between them. The CDR3 DNA reads TGTGCCAGCACCCTAAGGGCAGGGAAATACGAGCAGTACTTC. It yields the protein CASTLRAGKYEQYF.

In DNA, the CDR3 is TGCAGCGTTGACAGGGATTCTCCCTATGGCTACACCTTC. Translated: CSVDRDSPYGYTF. The chain has TRBV29-1 and TRBJ1-2, with a tentative D call TRBD1 (5 bases). This CDR3 has 13 amino acids. V lost 3 bases, J lost 4 bases, and 12 bases lay in between. Germline V gene data show CDR1 as SQVTM and CDR2 as ANQGSEA.

The chain is built from TRBV5-1 and TRBJ1-1; D gene unclear. The ends were cut back, 3 bases at V and 1 base at J, with 10 bases in the middle. CDR1 is SGHRS and CDR2 is YFSETQ in the germline V gene. This CDR3 region has 14 residues. The CDR3 region has the DNA TGCGCCAGCAGCTCAGACTTGGAGAACACTGAAGCTTTCTTT. As protein: CASSSDLENTEAFF. Full variable domain (rest looked up from reference TRBV5-1 and TRBJ1-1): KAGVTQTPRYLIKTRGQQVTLSCSPISGHRSVSWYQQTPGQGLQFLFEYFSETQRNKGNFPGRFSGRQFSNSRSEMNVSTLELGDSALYLCASSSDLENTEAFFGQGTRLTVV.

This clonotype was seen more than once but under ten times. This rearrangement joins TRBV12-3 or TRBV12-4 to TRBJ2-1, with D hard to call. Trimming left V 2 bases short and J 5 bases short, with 4 bases between. The CDR3 runs 12 residues. Written as DNA, the CDR3 is TGTGCCAGCAGTTTACTTAACAATGAGCAGTTCTTC. Protein: CASSLLNNEQFF.

The rearrangement joins TRBV29-1 to TRBJ1-4; 9 nucleotides line up with TRBD1. The CDR3 runs 14 residues. V lost 6 bases and J lost 7; bases outside the gene matches: 9. Germline V gene data show CDR1 as SQVTM and CDR2 as ANQGSEA. In DNA, the CDR3 is TGCAGCGTCAAATCCGGGACAGGGAGTGAAAAACTGTTTTTT. Translated, it gives CSVKSGTGSEKLFF.

V is TRBV20-1 and J is TRBJ2-3, with no clear D. CDR3 size: 13 residues. Trimming took off 2 bases at V and 1 base at J, with 7 bases between the two ends. Per the germline V gene, CDR1 is DFQATT and CDR2 is SNEGSKA (reference sequence). DNA for the CDR3: TGCAGTGCTAGACATCGAGGCACAGATACGCAGTATTTT. Protein: CSARHRGTDTQYF.

The V and J genes are TRBV28 and TRBJ1-5; tentatively, D is TRBD1 (6 bases). CDR1 is MDHEN and CDR2 is SYDVKM in the germline V gene. The CDR3 runs to 16 residues. The germline V and J ends were trimmed by 6 bases and 1 base, with 16 bases remaining between them. The CDR3: CASSPHRARSNQPQHF. CDR3 DNA: TGTGCCAGCAGCCCCCACAGGGCTCGAAGCAATCAGCCCCAGCATTTT.

The gene calls are TRBV20-1 and TRBJ2-5, with D unclear. Trimming removed 0 bases from V and 1 base from J, with 9 bases in between. CDR3 length equals 14 residues. CDR1 DFQATT and CDR2 SNEGSKA come from the germline V gene (reference sequence). The CDR3, as DNA: TGCAGTGCTAGAGAAGGTGGTTTCCAAGAGACCCAGTACTTC. It encodes CSAREGGFQETQYF.

The sample holds a few counts of this clonotype. This chain links TRBV20-1 with TRBJ2-1; 11 positions agree with TRBD2. J was trimmed by 2 bases and V by 6 bases; bases with no gene match: 3. This CDR3 is 14 amino acids long. CDR1 DFQATT and CDR2 SNEGSKA come from the germline V gene (reference sequence). CDR3 region: CSAEGLAAYNEQFF. In DNA form, the CDR3 reads TGCAGTGCAGAGGGACTAGCGGCCTACAATGAGCAGTTCTTC.

The rearrangement joins TRBV5-1 to TRBJ2-7; unclear D gene. The germline V gene encodes CDR1 SGHRS and CDR2 YFSETQ. The CDR3 consists of 15 residues. The V gene lost 0 bases and the J gene lost 2 bases, with 12 bases spanning the gap. The DNA of the CDR3 is TGCGCCAGCAGCTTGGGAGAGCCACAGACCTACGAGCAGTACTTC. Translated, it gives CASSLGEPQTYEQYF.

The chain combines TRBV11-2 with TRBJ1-1, with a possible D match to TRBD1 (6 bases). Trimming took off 5 bases at V and 5 bases at J, with 15 bases between the two ends. Looked up from germline, CDR1 is SGHAT and CDR2 is FQNNGV. The length of the CDR3 is 14 residues. CDR3 sequence: CASSANWGRTEAFF. The CDR3 DNA reads TGTGCCAGCAGCGCTAATTGGGGGCGGACTGAAGCTTTCTTT.

To note about this clonotype: One end of the junction does not line up with germline, which may come from a read error. The chain links TRBV7-7 to TRBJ2-3; 9 nucleotides agree with TRBD2. There are 15 residues in the CDR3. From germline, CDR1 is SSHAT and CDR2 FNYEAQ (reference sequence). The CDR3 bases are TGTGCTAGCAGCTTAGGGGTAGCGGGAGTGGATACGCAGTATTTT. It encodes CASSLGVAGVDTQYF.

The chain recombines TRBV15 with TRBJ2-1; possible D gene TRBD2, 6 bases. Per the germline V gene, CDR1 is LNHNV and CDR2 is YYDKDF (reference sequence). Trimming pared 0 bases from V and 3 bases from J, leaving 15 bases between. The CDR3 runs to 17 residues. The CDR3 coding sequence is TGTGCCACCAGCAGAGATAGGGGTTCGGGACTCTACAATGAGCAGTTCTTC. Its protein product is CATSRDRGSGLYNEQFF.

V and J are TRBV4-2 and TRBJ2-3; TRBD2 agrees at 9 bases. The V and J ends lost 4 bases and 2 bases, in that order; junction bases with no gene match: 10. Germline CDR1 and CDR2: LGHNA and YNFKEQ. The CDR3 loop spans 17 amino acids. CDR3 DNA: TGTGCCAGCAGCCCGGGGCCCATAGCGGGGGACACAGATACGCAGTATTTT. It yields the protein CASSPGPIAGDTDTQYF.

A word on this clonotype: The junction and the germline gene differ at one end; a read error may be behind it. The V and J genes are TRBV10-3 and TRBJ2-1, with 8 bases that match TRBD1. Germline CDR1 is ENHRY and CDR2 is SYGVKD. The CDR3 covers 15 residues. The CDR3 here is CAISGQGPPYNGQFF. Written as DNA, the CDR3 is TGTGCCATCAGCGGACAGGGTCCCCCGTACAATGGGCAGTTCTTC.

This clonotype was seen once. The genes are TRBV7-2 and TRBJ2-1, with a possible D match to TRBD2 (6 bases). Trimming cost V 4 bases and J 1 base, with 20 bases left between them. CDR1 and CDR2 from the germline V gene are SGHTA and FQGNSA. CDR3 length: 18 amino acids. CDR3: CASSSISGPVDSYNEQFF. DNA of the CDR3: TGTGCCAGCAGCTCAATTAGCGGACCCGTGGATTCCTACAATGAGCAGTTCTTC. Looking up the rest from reference TRBV7-2 and TRBJ2-1 gives the full variable domain: GAGVSQSPSNKVTEKGKDVELRCDPISGHTALYWYRQSLGQGLEFLIYFQGNSAPDKSGLPSDRFSAERTGGSVSTLTIQRTQQEDSAVYLCASSSISGPVDSYNEQFFGPGTRLTVL.